A single count supports the clone carrying this TCR beta chain. This sample is part of a study of T cell responses to AZD1222 COVID-19 vaccine. V lost 5 bases and J lost 3; bases outside the gene matches: 7. The germline gives CDR1 LNHDA, CDR2 SQIVND (reference sequence). CDR3 length: 15 amino acids. Sequenced by immunoSEQ multiplex PCR; TCRdb stores in-frame clones only, minus some. The repertoire holds 100,000 to 140,000 clones, about 90% seen once, with around 4.7% in the top ten. Specimen: peripheral blood, collected 28 days after the second AZD1222 dose. This chain links TRBV19 with TRBJ2-1; 7 nucleotides agree with TRBD2. This receptor was identified in an adult who received the AZD1222 COVID-19 vaccine. The CDR3 nucleotides read TGTGCCAGTAGTTCAGCGGGCGGGGGCTACAATGAGCAGTTCTTC. Translated: CASSSAGGGYNEQFF.